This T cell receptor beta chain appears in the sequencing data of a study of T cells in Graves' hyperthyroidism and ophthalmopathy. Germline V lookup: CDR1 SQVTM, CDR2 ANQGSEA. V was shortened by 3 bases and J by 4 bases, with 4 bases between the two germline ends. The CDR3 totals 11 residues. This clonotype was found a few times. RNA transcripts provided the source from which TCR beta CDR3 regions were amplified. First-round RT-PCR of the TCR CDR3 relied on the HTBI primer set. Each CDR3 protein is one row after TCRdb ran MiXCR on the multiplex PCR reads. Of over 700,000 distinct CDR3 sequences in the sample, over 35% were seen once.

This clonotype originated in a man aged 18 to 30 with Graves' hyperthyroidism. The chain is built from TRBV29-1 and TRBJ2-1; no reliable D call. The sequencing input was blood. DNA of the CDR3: TGCAGCGTTGACCGATACAATGAGCAGTTCTTC. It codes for CSVDRYNEQFF.